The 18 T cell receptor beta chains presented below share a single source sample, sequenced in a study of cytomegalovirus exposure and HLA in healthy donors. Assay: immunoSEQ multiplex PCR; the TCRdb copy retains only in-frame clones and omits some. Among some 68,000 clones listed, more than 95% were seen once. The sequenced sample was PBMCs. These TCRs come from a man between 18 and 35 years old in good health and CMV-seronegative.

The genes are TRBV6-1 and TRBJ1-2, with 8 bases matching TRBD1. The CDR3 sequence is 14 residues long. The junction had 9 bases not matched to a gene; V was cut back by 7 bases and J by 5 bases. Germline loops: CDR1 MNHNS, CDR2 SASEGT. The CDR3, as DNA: TGTGCCAGCACCCCCGACAGGGGAGTTTATGGCTACACCTTC. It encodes CASTPDRGVYGYTF.

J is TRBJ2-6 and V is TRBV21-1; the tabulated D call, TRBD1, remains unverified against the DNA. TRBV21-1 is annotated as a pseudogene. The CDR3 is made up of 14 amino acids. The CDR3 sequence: CAPYRGRGANVLTF. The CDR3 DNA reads TGTGCCCCCTACAGGGGACGTGGGGCCAACGTCCTGACTTTC.

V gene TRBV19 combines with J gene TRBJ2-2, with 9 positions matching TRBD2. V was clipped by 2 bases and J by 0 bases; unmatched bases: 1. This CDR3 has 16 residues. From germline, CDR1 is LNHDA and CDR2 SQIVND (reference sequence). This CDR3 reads CASSIIAGANTGELFF. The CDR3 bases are TGTGCCAGTAGTATAATAGCGGGAGCGAACACCGGGGAGCTGTTTTTT.

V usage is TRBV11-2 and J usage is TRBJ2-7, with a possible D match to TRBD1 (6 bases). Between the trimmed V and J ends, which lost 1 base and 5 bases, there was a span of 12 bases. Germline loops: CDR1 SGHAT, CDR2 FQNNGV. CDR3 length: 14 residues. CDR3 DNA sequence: TGTGCCAGCAGCTTAGGGACAGAACTAGACGAGCAGTACTTC. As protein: CASSLGTELDEQYF.

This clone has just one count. The CDR3 sequence: CASRPDRLNEKLFF. As DNA, the CDR3 is TGTGCCAGCAGACCGGACAGGTTAAATGAAAAACTGTTTTTT. The rearrangement joins TRBV28 to TRBJ1-4, with 7 positions matching TRBD1. With 6 bases clipped from V and 5 bases from J, the junction kept 6 bases outside the gene matches. The CDR3 length is 14 residues. The germline CDR1 and CDR2 sequences are MDHEN and SYDVKM.

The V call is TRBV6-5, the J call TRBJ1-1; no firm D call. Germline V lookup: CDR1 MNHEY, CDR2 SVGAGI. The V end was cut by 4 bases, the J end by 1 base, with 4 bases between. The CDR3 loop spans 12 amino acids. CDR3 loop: CASSSGNTEAFF. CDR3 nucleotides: TGTGCCAGCAGTTCAGGGAACACTGAAGCTTTCTTT.

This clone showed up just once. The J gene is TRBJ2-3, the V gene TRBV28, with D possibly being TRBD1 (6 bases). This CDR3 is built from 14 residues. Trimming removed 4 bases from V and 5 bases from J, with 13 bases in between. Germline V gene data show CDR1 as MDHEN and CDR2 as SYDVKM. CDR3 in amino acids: CASSSRGLVDTQYF. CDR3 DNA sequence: TGTGCCAGCAGTTCAAGGGGGTTAGTAGATACGCAGTATTTT.

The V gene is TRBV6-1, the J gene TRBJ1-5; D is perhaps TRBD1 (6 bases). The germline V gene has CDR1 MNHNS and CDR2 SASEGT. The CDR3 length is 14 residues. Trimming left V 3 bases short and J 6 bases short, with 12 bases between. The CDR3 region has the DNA TGTGCCAGCAGTGATTCGGGGGGCGTTCAGCCCCAGCATTTT. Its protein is CASSDSGGVQPQHF.

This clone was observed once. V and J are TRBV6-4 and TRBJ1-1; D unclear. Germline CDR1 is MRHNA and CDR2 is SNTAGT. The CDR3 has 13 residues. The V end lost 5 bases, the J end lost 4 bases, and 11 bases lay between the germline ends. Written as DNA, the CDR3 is TGTGCCAGCAGTACGGGATTCGGCACTGAAGCTTTCTTT. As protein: CASSTGFGTEAFF.

The CDR3 region has the DNA TGTGCCACCAAGAAACCGGGACAGACCTACGAGCAGTACTTC. This codes for CATKKPGQTYEQYF. The chain has TRBV6-5 and TRBJ2-7, with 7 bases that match TRBD1. This CDR3 is 14 amino acids long. Germline loops: CDR1 MNHEY, CDR2 SVGAGI. Trimming took 10 bases from V and 2 from J; bases not matched to a gene: 11.

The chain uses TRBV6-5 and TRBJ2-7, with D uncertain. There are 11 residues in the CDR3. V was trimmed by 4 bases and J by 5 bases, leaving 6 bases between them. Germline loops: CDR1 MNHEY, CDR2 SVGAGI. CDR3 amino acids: CASSLENEQYF. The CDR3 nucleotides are TGTGCCAGCAGTTTAGAGAACGAGCAGTACTTC.

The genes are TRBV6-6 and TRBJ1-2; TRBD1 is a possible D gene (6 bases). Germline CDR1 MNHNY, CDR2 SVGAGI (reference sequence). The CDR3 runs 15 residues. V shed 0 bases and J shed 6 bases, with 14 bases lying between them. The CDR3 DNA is TGTGCCAGCAGTTACTCGGGGGGGCGCGGCGATGGCTACACCTTC. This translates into CASSYSGGRGDGYTF.

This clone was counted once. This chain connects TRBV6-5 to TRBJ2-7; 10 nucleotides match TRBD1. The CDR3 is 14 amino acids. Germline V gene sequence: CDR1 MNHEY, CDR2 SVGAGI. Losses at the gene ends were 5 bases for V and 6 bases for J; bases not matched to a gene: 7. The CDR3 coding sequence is TGTGCCAGCAGTGACCGGGACAGGGGATTCGAGCAGTACTTC. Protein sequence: CASSDRDRGFEQYF.

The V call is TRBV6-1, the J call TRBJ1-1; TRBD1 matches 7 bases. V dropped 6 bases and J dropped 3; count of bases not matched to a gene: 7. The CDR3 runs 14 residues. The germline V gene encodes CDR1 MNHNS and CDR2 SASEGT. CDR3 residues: CASSGQALYTEAFF. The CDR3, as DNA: TGTGCCAGCAGCGGACAGGCCCTATACACTGAAGCTTTCTTT.

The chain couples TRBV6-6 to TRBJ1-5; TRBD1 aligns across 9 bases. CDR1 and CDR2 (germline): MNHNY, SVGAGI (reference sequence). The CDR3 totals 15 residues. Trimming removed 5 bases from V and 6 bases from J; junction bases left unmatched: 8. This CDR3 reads CASSLLDRGSQPQHF. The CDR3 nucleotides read TGTGCCAGCAGTCTCTTAGACAGGGGGAGTCAGCCCCAGCATTTT.

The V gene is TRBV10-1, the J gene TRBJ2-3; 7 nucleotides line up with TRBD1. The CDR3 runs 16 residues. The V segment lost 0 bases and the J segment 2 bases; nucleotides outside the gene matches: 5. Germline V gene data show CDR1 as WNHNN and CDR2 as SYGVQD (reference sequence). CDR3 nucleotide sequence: TGCGCCAGCAGTGAGTCGGGCAGGGGGTACACAGATACGCAGTATTTT. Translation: CASSESGRGYTDTQYF.

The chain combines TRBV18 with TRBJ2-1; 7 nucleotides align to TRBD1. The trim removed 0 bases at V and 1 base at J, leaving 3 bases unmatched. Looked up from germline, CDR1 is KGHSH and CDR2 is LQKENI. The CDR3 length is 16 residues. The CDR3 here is CASSPPTGSSYNEQFF. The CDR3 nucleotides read TGTGCCAGCTCACCACCGACAGGGTCTTCCTACAATGAGCAGTTCTTC.

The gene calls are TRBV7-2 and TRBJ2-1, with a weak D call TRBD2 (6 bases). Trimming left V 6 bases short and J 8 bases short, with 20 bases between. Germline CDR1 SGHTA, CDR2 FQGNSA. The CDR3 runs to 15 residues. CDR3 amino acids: CASRVGVAEEDEQFF. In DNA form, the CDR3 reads TGTGCCAGCAGAGTAGGGGTAGCGGAGGAGGATGAGCAGTTCTTC.